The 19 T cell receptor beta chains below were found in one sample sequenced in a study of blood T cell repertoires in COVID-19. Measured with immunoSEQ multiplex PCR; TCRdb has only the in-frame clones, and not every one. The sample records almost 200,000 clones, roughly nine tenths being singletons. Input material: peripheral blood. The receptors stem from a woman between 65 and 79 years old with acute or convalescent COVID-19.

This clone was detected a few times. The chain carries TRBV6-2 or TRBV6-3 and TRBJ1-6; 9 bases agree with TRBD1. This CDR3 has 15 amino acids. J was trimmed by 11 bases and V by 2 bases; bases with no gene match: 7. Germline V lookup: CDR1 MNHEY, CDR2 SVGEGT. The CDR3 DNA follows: TGTGCCAGCAGTTACGGGACAGGGTCATCTACACCCCTCCACTTT. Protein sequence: CASSYGTGSSTPLHF.

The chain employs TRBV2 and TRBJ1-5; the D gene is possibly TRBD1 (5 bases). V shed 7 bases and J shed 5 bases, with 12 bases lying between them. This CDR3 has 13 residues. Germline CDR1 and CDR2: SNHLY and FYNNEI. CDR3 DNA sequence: TGTGCCAGCACTAGGGGAAGTGATCAGCCCCAGCATTTT. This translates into CASTRGSDQPQHF.

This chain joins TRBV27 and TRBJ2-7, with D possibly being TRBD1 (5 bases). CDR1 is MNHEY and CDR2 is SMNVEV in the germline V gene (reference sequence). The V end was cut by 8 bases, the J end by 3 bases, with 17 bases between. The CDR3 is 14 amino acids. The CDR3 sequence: CASAQGAVRYEQYF. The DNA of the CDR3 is TGTGCCAGCGCCCAAGGGGCGGTACGCTACGAGCAGTACTTC.

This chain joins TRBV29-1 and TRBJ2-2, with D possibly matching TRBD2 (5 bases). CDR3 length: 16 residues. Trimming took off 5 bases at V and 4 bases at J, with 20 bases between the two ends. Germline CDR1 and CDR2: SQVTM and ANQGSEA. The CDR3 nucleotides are TGCAGCGTTTATAGGCCTCGACGGGAAAGCACCGGGGAGCTGTTTTTT. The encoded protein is CSVYRPRRESTGELFF.

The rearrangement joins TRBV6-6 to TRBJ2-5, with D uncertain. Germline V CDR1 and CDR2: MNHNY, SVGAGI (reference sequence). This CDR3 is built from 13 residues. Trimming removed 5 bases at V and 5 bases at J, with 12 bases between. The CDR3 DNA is TGTGCCAGCAGTCTTTACTATTTGGAGACCCAGTACTTC. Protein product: CASSLYYLETQYF.

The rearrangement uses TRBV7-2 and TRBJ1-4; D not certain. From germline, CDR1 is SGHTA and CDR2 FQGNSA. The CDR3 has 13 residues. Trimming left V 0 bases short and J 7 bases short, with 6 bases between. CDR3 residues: CASSLAAAEKLFF. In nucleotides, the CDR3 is TGTGCCAGCAGCTTAGCGGCGGCTGAAAAACTGTTTTTT.

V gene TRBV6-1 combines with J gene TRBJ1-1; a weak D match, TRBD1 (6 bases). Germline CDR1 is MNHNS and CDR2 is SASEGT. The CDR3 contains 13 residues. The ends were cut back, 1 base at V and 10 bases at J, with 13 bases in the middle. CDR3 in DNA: TGTGCCAGCAGTGAAGATACGGGGGGGGCAGCTTTCTTT. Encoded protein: CASSEDTGGAAFF.

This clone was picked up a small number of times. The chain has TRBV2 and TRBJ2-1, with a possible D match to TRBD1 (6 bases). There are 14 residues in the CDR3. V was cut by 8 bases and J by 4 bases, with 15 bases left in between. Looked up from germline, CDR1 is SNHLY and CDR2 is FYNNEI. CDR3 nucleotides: TGTGCCAGCGCCCGGAAGGACAGTTACAATGAGCAGTTCTTC. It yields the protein CASARKDSYNEQFF. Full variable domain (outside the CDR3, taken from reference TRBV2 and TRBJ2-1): EPEVTQTPSHQVTQMGQEVILRCVPISNHLYFYWYRQILGQKVEFLVSFYNNEISEKSEIFDDQFSVERPDGSNFTLKIRSTKLEDSAMYFCASARKDSYNEQFFGPGTRLTVL.

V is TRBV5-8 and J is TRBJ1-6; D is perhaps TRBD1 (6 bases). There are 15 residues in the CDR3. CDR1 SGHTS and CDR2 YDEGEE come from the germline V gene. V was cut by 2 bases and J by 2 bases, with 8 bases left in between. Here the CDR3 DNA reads TGTGCCAGCAGCTTTGGACAGACCTATAATTCACCCCTCCACTTT. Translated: CASSFGQTYNSPLHF.

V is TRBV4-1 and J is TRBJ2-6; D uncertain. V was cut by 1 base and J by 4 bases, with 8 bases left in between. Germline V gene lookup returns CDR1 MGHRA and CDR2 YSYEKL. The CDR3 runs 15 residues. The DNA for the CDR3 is TGCGCCAGCAGCCAAGTATCCCGGGGGGCCAACGTCCTGACTTTC. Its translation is CASSQVSRGANVLTF.

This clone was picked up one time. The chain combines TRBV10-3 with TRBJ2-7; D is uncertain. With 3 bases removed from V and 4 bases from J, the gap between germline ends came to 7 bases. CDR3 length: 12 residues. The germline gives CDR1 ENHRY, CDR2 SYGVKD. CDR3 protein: CAISEHRYEQYF. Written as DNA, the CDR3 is TGTGCCATCAGTGAACACCGTTACGAGCAGTACTTC.

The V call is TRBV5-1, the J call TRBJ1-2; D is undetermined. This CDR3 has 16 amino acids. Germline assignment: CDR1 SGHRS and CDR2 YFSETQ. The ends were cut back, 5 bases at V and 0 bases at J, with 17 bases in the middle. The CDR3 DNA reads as TGCGCCAGCAGACGTTCCTCGGGGTTTACTAACTATGGCTACACCTTC. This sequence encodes CASRRSSGFTNYGYTF.

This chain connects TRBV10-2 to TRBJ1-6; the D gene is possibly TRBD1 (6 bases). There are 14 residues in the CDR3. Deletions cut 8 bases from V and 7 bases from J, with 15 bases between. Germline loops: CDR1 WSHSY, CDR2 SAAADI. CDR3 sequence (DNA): TGCGCCAGCTTTACAGGGATAAAGAATTCACCCCTCCACTTT. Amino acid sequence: CASFTGIKNSPLHF.

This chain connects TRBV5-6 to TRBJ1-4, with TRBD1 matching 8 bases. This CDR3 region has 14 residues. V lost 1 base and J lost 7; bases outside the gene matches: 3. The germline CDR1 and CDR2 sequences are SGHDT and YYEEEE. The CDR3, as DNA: TGTGCCAGCAGCTTGCAGGGGGCAGGTGAAAAACTGTTTTTT. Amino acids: CASSLQGAGEKLFF.

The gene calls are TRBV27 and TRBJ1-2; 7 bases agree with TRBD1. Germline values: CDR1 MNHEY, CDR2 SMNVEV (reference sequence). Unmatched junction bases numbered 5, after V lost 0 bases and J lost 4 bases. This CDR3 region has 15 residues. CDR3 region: CASSLSGGAGYGYTF. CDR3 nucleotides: TGTGCCAGCAGTTTATCAGGGGGCGCCGGCTATGGCTACACCTTC.

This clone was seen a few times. The DNA for the CDR3 is TGTGCCAGCAGCTCAAGACAGGGTGGTACTGAAGCTTTCTTT. Translating gives CASSSRQGGTEAFF. The chain joins TRBV7-9 to TRBJ1-1; 7 bases agree with TRBD1. V trimming: 4 bases; J trimming: 5 bases; junction bases outside the gene matches: 7. The CDR3 is 14 amino acids. Germline-derived CDR1 and CDR2 are SEHNR and FQNEAQ (reference sequence).

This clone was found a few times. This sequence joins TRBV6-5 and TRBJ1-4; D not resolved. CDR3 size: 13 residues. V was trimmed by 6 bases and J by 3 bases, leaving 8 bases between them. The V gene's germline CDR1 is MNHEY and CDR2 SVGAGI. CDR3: CASSGVANEKLFF. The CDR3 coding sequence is TGTGCCAGCAGCGGGGTAGCTAATGAAAAACTGTTTTTT.

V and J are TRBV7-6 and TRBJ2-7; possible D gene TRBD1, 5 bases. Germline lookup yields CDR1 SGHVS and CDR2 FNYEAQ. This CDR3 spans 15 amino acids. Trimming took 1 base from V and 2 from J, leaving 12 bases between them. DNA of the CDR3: TGTGCCAGCAGCTTAGTTCAGGACAACACCTACGAGCAGTACTTC. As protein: CASSLVQDNTYEQYF.

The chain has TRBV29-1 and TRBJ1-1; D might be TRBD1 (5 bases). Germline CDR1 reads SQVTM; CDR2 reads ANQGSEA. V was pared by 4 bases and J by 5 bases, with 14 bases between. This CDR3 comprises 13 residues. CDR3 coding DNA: TGCAGCGTTGGGGCAGGGAAGATTACTGAAGCTTTCTTT. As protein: CSVGAGKITEAFF.